The T cell receptor (beta chain) described here comes from a study of shared clonotypes between healthy human individuals (dated by TCRdb to 2019 to 2021). Background on the whole study: Three men and a couple of women, aged 18 to 49 years, made up the cohort. To increase sequencing depth and limit assay-specific biases, TCR repertoire library preparation and sequencing were carried out by different laboratories using diverse techniques. Per donor, leukapheresis produced somewhere between about 0.94 and 8.9 billion PBMCs. To estimate repertoire size and how much clonotype sharing occurs between individuals, the study deeply sequenced the blood TCR repertoires of 4 to 6 healthy adults.

Using the deep immunoSEQ assay, multiplex PCR amplified TCR CDR3 regions from genomic DNA. Extracted genomic DNA from each cell subset was distributed evenly across all wells of several immunoSEQ 96-well plates, and each plate was treated as a replicate. Each replicate PCR for unsorted PBMC received 250 to 300 ng genomic DNA, equal to tens of thousands of T cell genomes. Genomic DNA from unsorted PBMC was sequenced over ten immunoSEQ deep assay plates. Purified libraries were quantified with a Qubit 3.0 fluorometer, sized on a Bioanalyzer 2100, and re-quantified with the KAPA Library Quantification kit. Every immunoSEQ 96-well plate was sequenced on a dedicated single-read 150-cycle Illumina NextSeq 550 flow cell. For the original study's pipeline: Because the immunoSEQ output included only junctional sequences and no quality scores, the filtering could not be the same as the filtering used for full-length reads. To assign V/J genes and CDR3, sequences were annotated against IMGT germline references using PyIR, a Python wrapper for IgBLAST v1.9. Any read was removed if the V/J assignment was weak (E-value above 1e-6), the CDR3 was missing, or the read contained stop codons, out-of-frame junctions, or ambiguous translated residues. V3J clonotypes were defined as sequences sharing an identical inferred V gene, J gene, and CDR3 amino acid sequence. Percentage overlap between repertoires was calculated by dividing the number of shared unique clonotypes by the size of the smaller repertoire. Richness of each repertoire was evaluated using RTK rarefaction, the Chao1 estimator, and Recon v2.1 estimates of unobserved clonotypes. TCRdb obtained this table from immuneACCESS and retained in-frame rearrangements with V and J assigned. These tables miss some clones; where compared with another copy, unresolved V genes account for less than half of the shortfall, and the remainder is unexplained. The V and J calls and clone size are taken from that table; D and trimming were inferred from the DNA. The sample yields around 530,000 clones; around 76% were counted once. The ten largest make up 12% of the sample.

The donors were healthy, HIV-negative adults with no recently reported acute infections or vaccinations. Every donor was a Caucasian adult residing in Nashville, Tennessee, USA. For unsorted samples, some 100 million PBMCs were counted and genomic DNA was extracted with the QIAamp DNA Blood Mini kit. Blood was obtained by leukapheresis, after which PBMCs were separated by Ficoll-Histopaque density gradient centrifugation and cryopreserved in liquid nitrogen vapor phase. What the research found in general, with its limitations: Pairwise subsampling indicated that sequencing depth was expected to affect the degree of clonotype sharing among donors. Because the study included only a small number of donors, the genetic and exposure-history diversity represented was limited. Only blood was sampled, and tissue TCR repertoires likely differ from those in blood.

For this clone: Its antigen remains undetermined. No much larger clone is present one base from it, and per-base qualities are unavailable.

The germline V gene gives CDR1 as LGHNA and CDR2 as YNFKEQ. Inclusive of the bounding cysteine and phenylalanine, the CDR3 is 13 residues long. Solely the CDR3 DNA is kept, with 39 bases framed from the first base. V is shortened by 0 bases, J by 4 bases, and the region joining them spans 6 bases. Material: PBMCs. The clonotype comes from a woman in her 40s in good health. Some clones in this sample may be carry-over from other donors' samples. Rearrangement joined TRBV4-2 to TRBJ1-1, with the D gene not clear enough to name. The nucleotide sequence is given as TGTGCCAGCAGCCAAGACTACTCCACTGAAGCTTTCTTT. Translated, this is CASSQDYSTEAFF.